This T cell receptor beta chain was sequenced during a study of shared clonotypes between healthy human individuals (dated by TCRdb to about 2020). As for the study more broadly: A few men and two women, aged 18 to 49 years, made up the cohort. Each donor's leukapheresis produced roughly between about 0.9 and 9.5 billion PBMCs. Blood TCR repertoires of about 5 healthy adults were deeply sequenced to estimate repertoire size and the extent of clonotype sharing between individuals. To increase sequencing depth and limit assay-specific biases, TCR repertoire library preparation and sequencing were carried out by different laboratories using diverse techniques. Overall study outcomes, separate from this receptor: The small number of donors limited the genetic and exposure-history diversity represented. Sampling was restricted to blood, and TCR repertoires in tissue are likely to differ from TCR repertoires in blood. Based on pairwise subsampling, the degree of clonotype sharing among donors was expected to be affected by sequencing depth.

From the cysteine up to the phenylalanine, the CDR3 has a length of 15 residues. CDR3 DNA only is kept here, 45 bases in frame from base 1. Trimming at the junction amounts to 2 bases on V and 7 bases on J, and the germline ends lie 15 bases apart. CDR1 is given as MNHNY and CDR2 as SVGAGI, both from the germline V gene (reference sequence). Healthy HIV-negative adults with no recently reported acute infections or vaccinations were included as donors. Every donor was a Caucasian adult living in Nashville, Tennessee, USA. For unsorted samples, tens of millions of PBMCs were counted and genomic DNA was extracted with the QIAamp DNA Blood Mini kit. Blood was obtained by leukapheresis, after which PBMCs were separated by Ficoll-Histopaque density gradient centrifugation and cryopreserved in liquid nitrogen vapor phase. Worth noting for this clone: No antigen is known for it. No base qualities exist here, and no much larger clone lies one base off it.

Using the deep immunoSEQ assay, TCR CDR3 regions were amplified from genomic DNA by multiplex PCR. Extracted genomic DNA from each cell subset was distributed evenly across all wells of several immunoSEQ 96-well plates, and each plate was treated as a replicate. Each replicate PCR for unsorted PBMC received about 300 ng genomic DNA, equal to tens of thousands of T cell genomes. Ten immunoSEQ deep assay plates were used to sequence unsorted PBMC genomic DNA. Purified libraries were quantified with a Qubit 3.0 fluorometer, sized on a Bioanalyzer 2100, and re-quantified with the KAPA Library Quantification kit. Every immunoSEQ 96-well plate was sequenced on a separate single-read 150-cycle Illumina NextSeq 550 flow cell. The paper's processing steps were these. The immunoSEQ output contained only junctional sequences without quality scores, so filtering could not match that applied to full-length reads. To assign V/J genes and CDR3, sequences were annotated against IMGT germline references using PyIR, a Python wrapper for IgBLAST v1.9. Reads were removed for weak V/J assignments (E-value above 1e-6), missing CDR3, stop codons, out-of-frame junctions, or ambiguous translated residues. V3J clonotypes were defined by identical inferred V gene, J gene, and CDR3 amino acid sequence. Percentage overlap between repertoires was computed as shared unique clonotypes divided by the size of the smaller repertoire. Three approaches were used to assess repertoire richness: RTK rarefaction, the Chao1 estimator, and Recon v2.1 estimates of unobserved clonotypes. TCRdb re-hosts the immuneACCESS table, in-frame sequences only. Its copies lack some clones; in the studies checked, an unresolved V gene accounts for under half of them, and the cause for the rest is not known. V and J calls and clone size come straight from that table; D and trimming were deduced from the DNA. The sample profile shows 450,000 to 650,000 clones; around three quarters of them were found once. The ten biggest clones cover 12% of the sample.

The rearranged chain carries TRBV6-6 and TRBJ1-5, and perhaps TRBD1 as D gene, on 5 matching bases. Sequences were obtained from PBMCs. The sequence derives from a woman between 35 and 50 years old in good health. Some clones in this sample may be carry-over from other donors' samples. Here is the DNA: TGTGCCAGCAGTTACCCAGGGCAGGGACGGCAGCCCCAGCATTTT. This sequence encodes CASSYPGQGRQPQHF.